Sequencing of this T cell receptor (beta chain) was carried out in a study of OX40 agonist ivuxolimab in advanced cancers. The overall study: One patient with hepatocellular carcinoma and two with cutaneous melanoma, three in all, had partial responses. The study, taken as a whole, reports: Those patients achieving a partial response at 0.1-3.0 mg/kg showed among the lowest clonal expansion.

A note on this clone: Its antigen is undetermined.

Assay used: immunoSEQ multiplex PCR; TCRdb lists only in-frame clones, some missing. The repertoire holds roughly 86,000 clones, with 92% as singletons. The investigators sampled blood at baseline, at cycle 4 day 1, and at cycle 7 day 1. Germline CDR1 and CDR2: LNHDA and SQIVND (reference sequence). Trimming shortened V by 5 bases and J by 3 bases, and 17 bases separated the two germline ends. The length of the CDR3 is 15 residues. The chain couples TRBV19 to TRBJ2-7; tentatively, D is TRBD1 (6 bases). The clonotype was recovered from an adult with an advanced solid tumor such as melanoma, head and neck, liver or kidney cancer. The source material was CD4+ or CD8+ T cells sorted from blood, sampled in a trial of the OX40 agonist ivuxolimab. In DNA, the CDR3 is TGTGCCAGTAGTCCAGATGACAGGTCACTCTACGAGCAGTACTTC. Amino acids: CASSPDDRSLYEQYF.